Below, one T cell receptor (beta chain) is given with its context. As processed by the authors: Scientists estimated how many nucleated cells there were by amplifying reference gene primers. The data were produced by immunoSEQ multiplex PCR, yet TCRdb's version contains in-frame clones alone and is incomplete. D and trimming come from the DNA, and the V and J calls and clone size come from that table. The repertoire includes some 200,000 clones, approximately 86% of them detected once, and less than 3.5% sits in the top ten. This sample stems from a study of blood T cell repertoires in COVID-19. Across the study: Samples of COVID-19 (acute and convalescent) were obtained from the United States, Italy and Spain. The analysed material was cDNA or gDNA that came from T cells, B-cell-depleted T cells, or PBMCs.

V trimming: 4 bases; J trimming: 4 bases; junction bases outside the gene matches: 12. Germline loops: CDR1 SEHNR, CDR2 FQNEAQ (reference sequence). This CDR3 contains 18 residues. The sequence came from a man between 70 and 80 years old with acute or convalescent COVID-19. Sequencing was carried out using peripheral blood. J is TRBJ2-1 and V is TRBV7-9; 11 bases line up with TRBD1. The CDR3 loop reads CASSSGQGALSRYNEQFF. The CDR3 DNA reads as TGTGCCAGCAGCTCCGGACAGGGGGCTTTATCGAGGTACAATGAGCAGTTCTTC.